A single sample gave rise to the 32 T cell receptor beta chains below, sequenced in a study of early T cells in non-severe SARS-CoV-2 infection. TCRdb re-called the 5' RACE reads through MiXCR, storing one row per CDR3 protein. The sample lists roughly 110,000 distinct CDR3 sequences; around 10% were seen once. Sequencing was done on a sample of whole blood. These TCRs come from an adult who was a healthcare worker with PCR-confirmed SARS-CoV-2 infection or an uninfected control (not recorded which).

This chain uses TRBV9 with TRBJ2-3; D ambiguous. CDR3 length equals 14 residues. Germline CDR1 is SGDLS and CDR2 is YYNGEE. Deletions cut 4 bases from V and 2 bases from J, with 11 bases between. The CDR3 DNA follows: TGTGCCAGCAGCTACCGCGAAAACACAGATACGCAGTATTTT. Translation: CASSYRENTDTQYF.

Many counts were recorded for this clonotype. J is TRBJ2-7 and V is TRBV12-3 or TRBV12-4, with 7 bases lining up with TRBD2. This CDR3 spans 16 amino acids. Trimming at V came to 5 bases and at J to 0 bases, leaving 10 bases not matched to a gene. The DNA for the CDR3 is TGTGCCAGCAGTCCTGGGTGGCCTAGCGGCTCCTACGAGCAGTACTTC. It encodes CASSPGWPSGSYEQYF.

At least ten counts were recorded for this clonotype. The V call is TRBV4-3, the J call TRBJ2-7, with D possibly matching TRBD2 (6 bases). V lost 5 bases and J lost 3, with 14 bases in between. The CDR3 sequence is 14 residues long. CDR1 is LGHNA and CDR2 is YSLEER in the germline V gene. For the CDR3, the DNA is TGCGCCAGCAGCTCCACAGACGGGGGCTACGAGCAGTACTTC. Its protein product is CASSSTDGGYEQYF.

This clonotype has ten or more counts. V and J are TRBV18 and TRBJ1-2; TRBD1 agrees at 8 bases. Germline V lookup: CDR1 KGHSH, CDR2 LQKENI. The J segment lost 0 bases and the V segment lost 5 bases, leaving 8 bases of the junction unmatched. This CDR3 is built from 16 residues. The CDR3 nucleotides are TGTGCCAGCTCAGGGGGGACAGGAATCACTAACTATGGCTACACCTTC. The encoded protein is CASSGGTGITNYGYTF.

The chain joins TRBV7-9 to TRBJ2-7; D possibly corresponds to TRBD1 (6 bases). Germline CDR1 reads SEHNR; CDR2 reads FQNEAQ (reference sequence). V gave up 4 bases and J gave up 2 bases, with 9 bases separating them. This CDR3 spans 13 amino acids. CDR3 nucleotide sequence: TGTGCCAGCAGCTGGGGGCCTACCTACGAGCAGTACTTC. As protein: CASSWGPTYEQYF.

This rearrangement joins TRBV10-3 to TRBJ2-1; TRBD2 matches 10 bases. This CDR3 is 16 amino acids long. CDR1 and CDR2 from the germline V gene are ENHRY and SYGVKD. With V trimmed by 2 bases and J by 2 bases, 3 bases remained unmatched. The CDR3 reads CAISEASGSTYNEQFF. The CDR3 DNA reads TGTGCCATCAGTGAGGCTAGCGGGAGCACCTACAATGAGCAGTTCTTC.

This clonotype turned up a few times. V usage is TRBV20-1 and J usage is TRBJ2-3; 8 nucleotides line up with TRBD1. The CDR3 loop spans 14 amino acids. Looked up from germline, CDR1 is DFQATT and CDR2 is SNEGSKA (reference sequence). The V segment lost 6 bases and the J segment 2 bases; nucleotides outside the gene matches: 7. CDR3 sequence: CSAARGPFTDTQYF. The CDR3, as DNA: TGCAGTGCGGCCAGGGGGCCCTTCACAGATACGCAGTATTTT.

This clonotype turned up a few times. The V gene is TRBV12-3 or TRBV12-4, the J gene TRBJ2-7; 10 bases agree with TRBD2. V lost 4 bases and J lost 5; bases outside the gene matches: 5. This CDR3 contains 14 residues. The CDR3 reads CASSSLAGEDEQYF. The CDR3 nucleotides are TGTGCCAGCAGTTCCCTAGCGGGAGAAGACGAGCAGTACTTC.

This clonotype was detected a few times. The gene calls are TRBV10-2 and TRBJ2-5; D remains ambiguous. CDR1 is WSHSY and CDR2 is SAAADI in the germline V gene. Trimming took off 0 bases at V and 5 bases at J, with 7 bases between the two ends. This CDR3 region has 13 residues. CDR3 loop: CASSESMPETQYF. The CDR3 nucleotides read TGCGCCAGCAGTGAGTCGATGCCGGAGACCCAGTACTTC.

The chain carries TRBV30 and TRBJ1-2; a weak D match, TRBD1 (5 bases). Trimming pared 5 bases from V and 7 bases from J, leaving 17 bases between. The germline gives CDR1 GTSNPN, CDR2 SVGIG (reference sequence). The length of the CDR3 is 13 residues. The CDR3 DNA sequence: TGTGCCTGGGACCAGGGAACCCTATTTGGCTACACCTTC. Amino acids: CAWDQGTLFGYTF.

The gene calls are TRBV7-3 and TRBJ2-3, with D perhaps given as TRBD1 or TRBD2 (5 bases each). From germline, CDR1 is SGHTA and CDR2 FQGTGA. V lost 6 bases and J lost 4, with 11 bases in between. The CDR3 extends over 13 amino acids. The CDR3: CASRLTGPDTQYF. The CDR3 nucleotides read TGTGCCAGCAGACTCACGGGGCCAGATACGCAGTATTTT.

The gene calls are TRBV7-6 and TRBJ1-3, with 11 nucleotides matching TRBD1. The length of the CDR3 is 15 residues. CDR1 is SGHVS and CDR2 is FNYEAQ in the germline V gene. J was trimmed by 6 bases and V by 5 bases; bases with no gene match: 6. CDR3 in amino acids: CASSPRDRGKNTIYF. DNA of the CDR3: TGTGCCAGCAGCCCGAGGGACAGGGGGAAAAACACCATATATTTT.

This clonotype is a singleton in its sample. The chain has TRBV7-2 and TRBJ2-3; D not certain. V lost 5 bases to trimming and J lost 4 bases, with 13 bases between them. Germline V lookup: CDR1 SGHTA, CDR2 FQGNSA. This CDR3 has 14 residues. The CDR3 region is CASSPLHLADTQYF. The CDR3 DNA reads as TGTGCCAGCAGCCCCCTCCATTTAGCAGATACGCAGTATTTT.

Comment on this clonotype: A much larger clone sits a single nucleotide away, making a read error possible. The chain uses TRBV18 and TRBJ1-1; D unclear. This CDR3 is built from 13 residues. Germline values: CDR1 KGHSH, CDR2 LQKENI. V was pared by 3 bases and J by 7 bases, with 12 bases between. CDR3 residues: CASSPPMIIEAFF. The CDR3 nucleotides read TGTGCCAGCTCACCCCCCATGATCATTGAAGCTTTCTTT.

This chain links TRBV27 with TRBJ2-7; 8 bases fit TRBD2. From germline, CDR1 is MNHEY and CDR2 SMNVEV (reference sequence). This CDR3 region has 14 residues. The V and J ends lost 4 bases and 6 bases, in that order; junction bases with no gene match: 8. CDR3 loop: CASSYQRENAEQYF. In DNA form, the CDR3 reads TGTGCCAGCAGTTACCAGCGGGAGAACGCCGAGCAGTACTTC.

Ten or more counts support this clonotype. J is TRBJ1-1 and V is TRBV28; D gene ambiguous. CDR1 and CDR2 from the germline V gene are MDHEN and SYDVKM. V was pared by 6 bases and J by 2 bases, with 4 bases between. This CDR3 is built from 11 residues. Here the CDR3 DNA reads TGTGCCAGCAGAGATAACACTGAAGCTTTCTTT. Its translation: CASRDNTEAFF.

This clonotype was detected many times. The chain couples TRBV5-1 to TRBJ1-4, with D possibly being TRBD1 (6 bases). This CDR3 spans 15 amino acids. Deletions cut 0 bases from V and 7 bases from J, with 13 bases between. CDR1 is SGHRS and CDR2 is YFSETQ in the germline V gene. CDR3 DNA sequence: TGCGCCAGCAGCTTGGCCGACAGGATAGGTGAAAAACTGTTTTTT. Protein product: CASSLADRIGEKLFF.

This clonotype was seen at least ten times. The rearrangement uses TRBV7-3 and TRBJ2-3; TRBD1 might be the D (6 bases). This CDR3 comprises 15 residues. Trimming took off 2 bases at V and 5 bases at J, with 14 bases between the two ends. The germline V gene encodes CDR1 SGHTA and CDR2 FQGTGA. DNA for the CDR3: TGTGCCAGCAGCTTAGGCCAGGGGAGCGGAGATACGCAGTATTTT. It is translated as CASSLGQGSGDTQYF.

This clonotype occurred a few times. The chain employs TRBV13 and TRBJ1-4; D ambiguous. Trimming pared 5 bases from V and 10 bases from J, leaving 14 bases between. Germline loops: CDR1 PRHDT, CDR2 FYEKMQ (reference sequence). The CDR3 is 13 amino acids. DNA for the CDR3: TGTGCCAGCAGCGAGACGAATGGGCGAAAACTGTTTTTT. Translated, it gives CASSETNGRKLFF.

The V gene is TRBV10-1, the J gene TRBJ2-7, with a tentative D call TRBD1 (6 bases). The V gene lost 5 bases and the J gene lost 3 bases, with 14 bases spanning the gap. CDR3 length: 14 amino acids. Germline V gene data show CDR1 as WNHNN and CDR2 as SYGVQD (reference sequence). The CDR3 DNA sequence: TGCGCCAGCAGTCCGGGACATCCGATCTACGAGCAGTACTTC. It specifies CASSPGHPIYEQYF.

The chain links TRBV12-3 or TRBV12-4 to TRBJ2-1; unclear D gene. Trimming left V 2 bases short and J 6 bases short, with 8 bases between. CDR3 length: 13 amino acids. As DNA, the CDR3 is TGTGCCAGCAGTTTATTCCACCCCAATGAGCAGTTCTTC. It is translated as CASSLFHPNEQFF.

This clonotype was seen ten or more times. The V call is TRBV20-1, the J call TRBJ2-1; possible D gene TRBD2, 6 bases. In germline, CDR1 is DFQATT, CDR2 SNEGSKA (reference sequence). V gave up 1 base and J gave up 2 bases, with 12 bases separating them. The CDR3 length is 15 residues. The CDR3, as DNA: TGCAGTGCTAGAGGAGAAAAGCGGGCCTACAATGAGCAGTTCTTC. It translates to CSARGEKRAYNEQFF.

CDR3 bases: TGTGCCAGCAGTTTCACGGACAGGCAGTATTTT. Translated, it gives CASSFTDRQYF. The V call is TRBV6-2 or TRBV6-3, the J call TRBJ2-3, with D perhaps TRBD1 (6 bases). Germline lookup yields CDR1 MNHEY and CDR2 SVGEGT. This CDR3 spans 11 amino acids. Trimming took 4 bases from V and 11 from J, leaving 10 bases between them.

The chain links TRBV3-1 to TRBJ2-2, with D unresolved. CDR1 is LGHDT, CDR2 YNNKEL, per germline (reference sequence). This CDR3 has 12 residues. V was pared by 4 bases and J by 5 bases, with 5 bases between. The DNA for the CDR3 is TGTGCCAGCAGCCGGAGAACCGGGGAGCTGTTTTTT. This codes for CASSRRTGELFF.

The chain links TRBV14 to TRBJ2-1; perhaps TRBD2 as D (6 bases). Between the trimmed V and J ends, which lost 2 bases and 4 bases, there was a span of 15 bases. Germline V gives CDR1 SGHDN, CDR2 FVKESK. This CDR3 is 16 amino acids long. In nucleotides, the CDR3 is TGTGCCAGCAGCCAACGAGCGGGCGACATTTACAATGAGCAGTTCTTC. Translation: CASSQRAGDIYNEQFF.

This clonotype was picked up a small number of times. The rearrangement uses TRBV2 and TRBJ1-3, with a tentative D call TRBD1 (5 bases). This CDR3 spans 15 amino acids. Deletions cut 6 bases from V and 1 base from J, with 13 bases between. CDR1 is SNHLY, CDR2 FYNNEI, per germline. As DNA, the CDR3 is TGTGCCAGCAGCGGGGACGGGACGTCTGGAAACACCATATATTTT. This codes for CASSGDGTSGNTIYF.

This clonotype was recorded many times. J is TRBJ2-2 and V is TRBV5-6; 13 bases are a match to TRBD2. The CDR3 has 16 residues. The J segment lost 7 bases and the V segment lost 0 bases, leaving 3 bases of the junction unmatched. Germline CDR1 and CDR2: SGHDT and YYEEEE. The CDR3 loop reads CASSLGGLAGIGELFF. The CDR3 nucleotides are TGTGCCAGCAGCTTGGGGGGACTAGCGGGAATCGGGGAGCTGTTTTTT.

This clonotype was recorded a few times. The gene calls are TRBV10-3 and TRBJ1-2, with 11 bases lining up with TRBD1. This CDR3 spans 15 amino acids. Germline V gene data show CDR1 as ENHRY and CDR2 as SYGVKD. V lost 0 bases to trimming and J lost 6 bases; unmatched junction nucleotides: 3. The CDR3 DNA follows: TGTGCCATCAGTGAGTCGGACAGGGGGCGCGATGGCTACACCTTC. It translates to CAISESDRGRDGYTF.

The sample holds a few counts of this clonotype. The chain employs TRBV19 and TRBJ2-1; TRBD2 is a possible D gene (5 bases). Trimming removed 5 bases at V and 2 bases at J, with 13 bases between. This CDR3 spans 15 amino acids. Germline CDR1 reads LNHDA; CDR2 reads SQIVND (reference sequence). CDR3 DNA sequence: TGTGCCAGTAGTTGGACTTCCCGACCCTACAATGAGCAGTTCTTC. This gives the protein CASSWTSRPYNEQFF.

As regards this clonotype: This may stem from a read error, because a much larger clone lies one nucleotide away. The rearrangement joins TRBV11-2 to TRBJ1-2, with D hard to call. Germline CDR1 SGHAT, CDR2 FQNNGV. CDR3 length: 12 residues. CDR3 bases: TGTACCAGCAGCATCCGAAACTATGGCTACACCTTC. This translates into CTSSIRNYGYTF.

This clonotype was observed many times. V gene TRBV25-1 combines with J gene TRBJ1-6; D remains unclear. The CDR3 contains 11 residues. Germline V gene sequence: CDR1 MGHDK, CDR2 SYGVNS. The V and J ends lost 2 bases and 14 bases respectively, with 7 bases between them. The CDR3 sequence: CASSEVGTLHF. The CDR3 DNA follows: TGTGCCAGCAGTGAAGTGGGGACCCTCCACTTT.

This clonotype was seen many times. This chain connects TRBV3-1 to TRBJ1-1; 7 bases line up with TRBD1. The CDR3 extends over 12 amino acids. CDR1 and CDR2 from the germline V gene are LGHDT and YNNKEL (reference sequence). The V segment lost 4 bases and the J segment 5 bases; nucleotides outside the gene matches: 1. This CDR3 reads CASSPGGTEAFF. CDR3 coding DNA: TGTGCCAGCAGCCCAGGGGGGACTGAAGCTTTCTTT. The variable domain in full, completed from reference TRBV3-1 and TRBJ1-1, reads DTAVSQTPKYLVTQMGNDKSIKCEQNLGHDTMYWYKQDSKKFLKIMFSYNNKELIINETVPNRFSPKSPDKAHLNLHINSLELGDSAVYFCASSPGGTEAFFGQGTRLTVV.